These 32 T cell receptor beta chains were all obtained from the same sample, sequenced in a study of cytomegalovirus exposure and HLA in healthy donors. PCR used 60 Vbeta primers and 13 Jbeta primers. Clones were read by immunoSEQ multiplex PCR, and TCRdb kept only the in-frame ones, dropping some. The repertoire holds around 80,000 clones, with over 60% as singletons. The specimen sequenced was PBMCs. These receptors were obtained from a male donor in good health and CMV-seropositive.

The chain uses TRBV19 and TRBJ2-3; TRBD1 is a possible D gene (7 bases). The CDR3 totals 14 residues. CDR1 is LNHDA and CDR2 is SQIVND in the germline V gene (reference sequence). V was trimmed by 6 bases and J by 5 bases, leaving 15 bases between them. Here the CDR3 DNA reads TGTGCCAGTAGCGCCGGAGGGGGCAAAGATACGCAGTATTTT. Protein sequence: CASSAGGGKDTQYF.

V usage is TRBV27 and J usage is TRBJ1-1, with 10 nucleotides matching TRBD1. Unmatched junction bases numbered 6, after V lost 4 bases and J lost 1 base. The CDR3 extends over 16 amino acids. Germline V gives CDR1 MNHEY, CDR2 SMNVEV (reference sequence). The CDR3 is CASSYPGQGWNTEAFF. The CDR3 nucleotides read TGTGCCAGCAGTTACCCGGGACAGGGGTGGAACACTGAAGCTTTCTTT.

This chain's CDR3 is CASSPPREGTGELFF. In DNA, the CDR3 is TGTGCCAGCAGTCCCCCCAGGGAGGGCACCGGGGAGCTGTTTTTT. This chain connects TRBV6-5 to TRBJ2-2; TRBD2 aligns across 7 bases. The junction had 7 bases not matched to a gene; V was cut back by 5 bases and J by 4 bases. The CDR3 runs 15 residues. The germline V gene encodes CDR1 MNHEY and CDR2 SVGAGI.

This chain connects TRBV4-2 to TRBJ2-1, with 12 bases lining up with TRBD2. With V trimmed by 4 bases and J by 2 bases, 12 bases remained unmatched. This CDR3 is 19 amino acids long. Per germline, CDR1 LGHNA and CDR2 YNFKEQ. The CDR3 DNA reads TGTGCCAGCAGCCCGGCGCGGACTAGCGGGATCGGGGCCTACAATGAGCAGTTCTTC. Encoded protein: CASSPARTSGIGAYNEQFF.

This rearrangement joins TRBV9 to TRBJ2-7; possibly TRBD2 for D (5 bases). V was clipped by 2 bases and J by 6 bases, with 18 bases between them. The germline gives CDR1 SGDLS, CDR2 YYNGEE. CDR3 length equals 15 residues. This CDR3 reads CASSVSVGGGVEQYF. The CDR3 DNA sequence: TGTGCCAGCAGCGTCTCTGTCGGAGGAGGTGTCGAGCAGTACTTC.

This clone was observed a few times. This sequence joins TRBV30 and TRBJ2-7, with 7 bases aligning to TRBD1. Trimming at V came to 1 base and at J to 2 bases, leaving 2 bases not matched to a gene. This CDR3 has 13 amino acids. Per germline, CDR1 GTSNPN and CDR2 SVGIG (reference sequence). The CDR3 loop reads CAWSAGGPYEQYF. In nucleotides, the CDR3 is TGTGCCTGGAGTGCAGGGGGACCCTACGAGCAGTACTTC.

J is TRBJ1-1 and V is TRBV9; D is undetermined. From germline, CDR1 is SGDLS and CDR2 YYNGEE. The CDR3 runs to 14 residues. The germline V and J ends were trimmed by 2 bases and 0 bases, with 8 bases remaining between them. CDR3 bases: TGTGCCAGCAGCGTCGAGGGAGTGAACACTGAAGCTTTCTTT. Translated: CASSVEGVNTEAFF.

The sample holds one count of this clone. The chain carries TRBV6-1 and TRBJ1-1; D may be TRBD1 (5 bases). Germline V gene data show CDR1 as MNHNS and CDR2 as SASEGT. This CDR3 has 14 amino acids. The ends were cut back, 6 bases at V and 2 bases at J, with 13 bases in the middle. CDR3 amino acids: CASSALRGNTEAFF. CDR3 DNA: TGTGCCAGCAGCGCGTTAAGGGGAAACACTGAAGCTTTCTTT.

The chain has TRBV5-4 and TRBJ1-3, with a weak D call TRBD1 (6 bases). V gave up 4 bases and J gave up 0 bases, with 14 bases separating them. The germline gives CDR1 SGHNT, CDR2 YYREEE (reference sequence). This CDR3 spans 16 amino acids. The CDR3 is CASSEGGGHSGNTIYF. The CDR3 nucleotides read TGTGCCAGCAGCGAGGGGGGGGGTCACTCTGGAAACACCATATATTTT.

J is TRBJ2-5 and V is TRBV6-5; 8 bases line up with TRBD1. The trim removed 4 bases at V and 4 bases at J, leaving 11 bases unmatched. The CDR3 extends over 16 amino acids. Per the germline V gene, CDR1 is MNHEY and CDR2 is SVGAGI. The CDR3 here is CASSSWGSTGGETQYF. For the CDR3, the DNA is TGTGCCAGCAGTTCTTGGGGTTCCACAGGGGGAGAGACCCAGTACTTC.

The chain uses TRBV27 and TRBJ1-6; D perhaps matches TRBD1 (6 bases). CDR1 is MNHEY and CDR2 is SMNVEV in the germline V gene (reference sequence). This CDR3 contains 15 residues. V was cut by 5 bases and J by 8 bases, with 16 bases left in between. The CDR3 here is CASSPRTGSDSPLHF. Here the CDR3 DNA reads TGTGCCAGCAGTCCCAGAACAGGGTCCGATTCACCCCTCCACTTT.

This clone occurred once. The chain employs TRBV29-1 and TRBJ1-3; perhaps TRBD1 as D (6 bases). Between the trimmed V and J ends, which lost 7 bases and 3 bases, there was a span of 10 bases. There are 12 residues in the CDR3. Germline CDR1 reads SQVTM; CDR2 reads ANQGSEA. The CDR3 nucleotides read TGCAGCGGCGGGGGCCTTGGAAACACCATATATTTT. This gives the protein CSGGGLGNTIYF.

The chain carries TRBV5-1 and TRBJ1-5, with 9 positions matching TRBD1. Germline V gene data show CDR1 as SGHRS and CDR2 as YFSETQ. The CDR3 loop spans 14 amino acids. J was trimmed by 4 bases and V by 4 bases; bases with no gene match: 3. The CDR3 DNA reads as TGCGCCAGCAGCCGGACAGGGGTTAATCAGCCCCAGCATTTT. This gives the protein CASSRTGVNQPQHF.

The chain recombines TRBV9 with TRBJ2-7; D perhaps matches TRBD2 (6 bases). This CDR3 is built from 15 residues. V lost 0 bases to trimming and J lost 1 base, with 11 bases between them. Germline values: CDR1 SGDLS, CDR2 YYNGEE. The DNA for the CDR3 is TGTGCCAGCAGCGTAGGAGTAGCGGTTTCCTACGAGCAGTACTTC. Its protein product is CASSVGVAVSYEQYF.

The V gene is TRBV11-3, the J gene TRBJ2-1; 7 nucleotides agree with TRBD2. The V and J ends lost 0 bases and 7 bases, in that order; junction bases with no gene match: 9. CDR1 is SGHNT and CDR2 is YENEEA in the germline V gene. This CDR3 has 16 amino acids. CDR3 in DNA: TGTGCCAGCAGCTTAGACCAGCGGGGCGCGTGGAATGAGCAGTTCTTC. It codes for CASSLDQRGAWNEQFF. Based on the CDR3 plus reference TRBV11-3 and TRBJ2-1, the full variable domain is EAGVVQSPRYKIIEKKQPVAFWCNPISGHNTLYWYLQNLGQGPELLIRYENEEAVDDSQLPKDRFSAERLKGVDSTLKIQPAELGDSAVYLCASSLDQRGAWNEQFFGPGTRLTVL.

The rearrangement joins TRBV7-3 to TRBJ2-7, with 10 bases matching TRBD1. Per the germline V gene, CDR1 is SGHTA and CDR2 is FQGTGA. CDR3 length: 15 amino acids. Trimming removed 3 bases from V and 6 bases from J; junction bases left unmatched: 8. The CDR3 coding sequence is TGTGCCAGCAGCTTCTTCTGGGACAGGGGACGCGAGCAGTACTTC. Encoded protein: CASSFFWDRGREQYF.

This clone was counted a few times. CDR3 coding DNA: TGTGCCACCAGCAGAGCCGCAGGGGGCGAAGGCTACACCTTC. This encodes CATSRAAGGEGYTF. The chain carries TRBV15 and TRBJ1-2, with 8 bases that match TRBD1. Looked up from germline, CDR1 is LNHNV and CDR2 is YYDKDF (reference sequence). Trimming removed 1 base from V and 8 bases from J; junction bases left unmatched: 6. The CDR3 loop spans 14 amino acids.

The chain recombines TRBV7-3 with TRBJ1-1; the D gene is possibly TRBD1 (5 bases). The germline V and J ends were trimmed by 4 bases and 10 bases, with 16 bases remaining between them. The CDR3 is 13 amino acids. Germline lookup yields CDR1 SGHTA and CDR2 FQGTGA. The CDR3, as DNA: TGTGCCAGCAGCTCCGATAGTAGGGGTGGAGCTTTCTTT. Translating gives CASSSDSRGGAFF.

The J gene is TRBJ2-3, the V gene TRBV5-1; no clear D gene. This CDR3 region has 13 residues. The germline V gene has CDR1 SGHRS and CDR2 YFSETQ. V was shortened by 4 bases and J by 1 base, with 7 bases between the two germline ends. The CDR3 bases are TGCGCCAGCAGCGTCGGAGGCACAGATACGCAGTATTTT. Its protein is CASSVGGTDTQYF.

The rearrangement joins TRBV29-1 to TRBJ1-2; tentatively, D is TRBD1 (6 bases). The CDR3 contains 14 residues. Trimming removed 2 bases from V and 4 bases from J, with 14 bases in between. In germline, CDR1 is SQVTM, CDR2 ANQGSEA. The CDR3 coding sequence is TGCAGCGTTGAAAGGGCGGGGGCGGTCTATGGCTACACCTTC. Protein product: CSVERAGAVYGYTF. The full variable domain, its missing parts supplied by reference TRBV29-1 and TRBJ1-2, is SAVISQKPSRDICQRGTSLTIQCQVDSQVTMMFWYRQQPGQSLTLIATANQGSEATYESGFVIDKFPISRPNLTFSTLTVSNMSPEDSSIYLCSVERAGAVYGYTFGSGTRLTVV.

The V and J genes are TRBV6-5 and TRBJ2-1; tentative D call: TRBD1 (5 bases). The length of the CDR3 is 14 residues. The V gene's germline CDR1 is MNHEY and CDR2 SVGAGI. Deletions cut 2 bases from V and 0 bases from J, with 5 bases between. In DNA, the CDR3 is TGTGCCAGCAGTTACGACAGCTCCTACAATGAGCAGTTCTTC. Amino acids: CASSYDSSYNEQFF.

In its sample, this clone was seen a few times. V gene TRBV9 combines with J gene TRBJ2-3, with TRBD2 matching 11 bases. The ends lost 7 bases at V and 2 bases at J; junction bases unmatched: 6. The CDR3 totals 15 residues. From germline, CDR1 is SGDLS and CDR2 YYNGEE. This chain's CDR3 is CASGTSGMNTDTQYF. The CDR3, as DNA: TGTGCCAGCGGGACTAGCGGTATGAACACAGATACGCAGTATTTT.

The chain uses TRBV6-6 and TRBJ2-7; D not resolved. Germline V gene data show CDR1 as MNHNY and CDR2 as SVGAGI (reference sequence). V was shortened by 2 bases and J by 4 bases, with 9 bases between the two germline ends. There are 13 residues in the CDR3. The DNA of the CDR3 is TGTGCCAGCAGTTACGGCCGAATATACGAGCAGTACTTC. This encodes CASSYGRIYEQYF.

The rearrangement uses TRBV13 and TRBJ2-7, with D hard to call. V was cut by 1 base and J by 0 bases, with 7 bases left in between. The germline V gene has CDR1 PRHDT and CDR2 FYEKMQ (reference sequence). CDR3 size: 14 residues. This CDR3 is CASSLVGSSYEQYF. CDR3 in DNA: TGTGCCAGCAGCTTAGTTGGCAGCTCCTACGAGCAGTACTTC. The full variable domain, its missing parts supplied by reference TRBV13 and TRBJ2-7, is AAGVIQSPRHLIKEKRETATLKCYPIPRHDTVYWYQQGPGQDPQFLISFYEKMQSDKGSIPDRFSAQQFSDYHSELNMSSLELGDSALYFCASSLVGSSYEQYFGPGTRLTVT.

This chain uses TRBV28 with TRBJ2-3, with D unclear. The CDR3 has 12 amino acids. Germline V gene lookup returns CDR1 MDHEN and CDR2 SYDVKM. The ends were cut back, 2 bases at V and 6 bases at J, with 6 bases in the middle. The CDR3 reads CASSLMQDTQYF. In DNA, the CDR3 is TGTGCCAGCAGTTTAATGCAGGATACGCAGTATTTT.

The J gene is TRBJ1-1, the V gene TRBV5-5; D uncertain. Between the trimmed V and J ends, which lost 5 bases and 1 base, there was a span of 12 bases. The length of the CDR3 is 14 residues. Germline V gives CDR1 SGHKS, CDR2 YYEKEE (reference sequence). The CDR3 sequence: CASRLRAGNTEAFF. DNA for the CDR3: TGTGCCAGCAGGCTTAGGGCGGGGAACACTGAAGCTTTCTTT. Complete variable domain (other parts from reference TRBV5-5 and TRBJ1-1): DAGVTQSPTHLIKTRGQQVTLRCSPISGHKSVSWYQQVLGQGPQFIFQYYEKEERGRGNFPDRFSARQFPNYSSELNVNALLLGDSALYLCASRLRAGNTEAFFGQGTRLTVV.

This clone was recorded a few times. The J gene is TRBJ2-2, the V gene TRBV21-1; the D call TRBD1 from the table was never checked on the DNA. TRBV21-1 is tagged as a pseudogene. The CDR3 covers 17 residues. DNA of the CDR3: TGTGCCAGCAGCACCGACAGGGGGCTTTCGAACACCGGGGAGCTGTTTTTT. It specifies CASSTDRGLSNTGELFF.

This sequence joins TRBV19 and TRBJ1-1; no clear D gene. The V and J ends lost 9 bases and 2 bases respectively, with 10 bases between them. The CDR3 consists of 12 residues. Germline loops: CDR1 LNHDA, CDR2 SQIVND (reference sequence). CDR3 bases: TGTGCCAGCCTGGAGGGAAACACTGAAGCTTTCTTT. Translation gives CASLEGNTEAFF.

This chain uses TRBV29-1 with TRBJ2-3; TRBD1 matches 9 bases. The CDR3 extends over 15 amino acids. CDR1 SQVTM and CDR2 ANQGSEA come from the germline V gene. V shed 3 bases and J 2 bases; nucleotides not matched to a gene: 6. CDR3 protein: CSVEGGQGATDTQYF. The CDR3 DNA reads TGCAGCGTTGAGGGGGGACAGGGAGCCACAGATACGCAGTATTTT.

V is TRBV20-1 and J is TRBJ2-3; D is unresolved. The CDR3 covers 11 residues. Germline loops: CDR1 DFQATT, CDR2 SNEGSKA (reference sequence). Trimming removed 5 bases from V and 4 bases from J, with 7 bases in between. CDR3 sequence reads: CSAYSADTQYF. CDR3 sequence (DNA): TGCAGTGCTTACAGTGCAGATACGCAGTATTTT.

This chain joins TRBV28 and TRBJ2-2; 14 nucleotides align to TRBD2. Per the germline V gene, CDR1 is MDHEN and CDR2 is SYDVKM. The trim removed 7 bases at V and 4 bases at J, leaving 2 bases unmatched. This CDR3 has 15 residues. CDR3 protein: CASTGLAGGTGELFF. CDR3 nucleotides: TGTGCCAGCACCGGACTAGCGGGAGGCACCGGGGAGCTGTTTTTT.

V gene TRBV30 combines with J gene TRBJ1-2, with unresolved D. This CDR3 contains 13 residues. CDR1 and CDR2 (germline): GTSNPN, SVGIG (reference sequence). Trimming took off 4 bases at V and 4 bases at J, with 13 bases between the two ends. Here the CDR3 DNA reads TGTGCCTGGAACCCCCCCGACATCTATGGCTACACCTTC. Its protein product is CAWNPPDIYGYTF.